The 19 T cell receptor beta chains reported below all come from one sample, sequenced in a study of shared clonotypes between healthy human individuals. Assay used: immunoSEQ multiplex PCR; TCRdb lists only in-frame clones, some missing. The table includes more than 400,000 clones, over 70% detected once. Sequencing input: PBMCs. Every receptor here comes from a woman in her thirties or forties in good health. Some clones in this sample may be carry-over from other donors' samples.

Points on this clone: A read error likely explains this, since a far larger clone differs by one base. The same CDR3 also results from other DNA sequences found in this sample. This chain connects TRBV4-2 to TRBJ2-7; unclear D gene. This CDR3 has 15 residues. Germline V gene lookup returns CDR1 LGHNA and CDR2 YNFKEQ. V lost 4 bases and J lost 0, with 13 bases in between. Here the CDR3 DNA reads TGTGCCAGCAGCCGAAGTGAGTCCTCCTCCTACGAGCAGTACTTC. Translation: CASSRSESSSYEQYF.

V usage is TRBV5-6 and J usage is TRBJ2-2; TRBD2 matches at 8 bases. CDR1 and CDR2 from the germline V gene are SGHDT and YYEEEE. The CDR3 length is 15 residues. The junction had 7 bases not matched to a gene; V was cut back by 4 bases and J by 5 bases. In DNA form, the CDR3 reads TGTGCCAGCAGCGGGACTAGTTTGGGTACCGGGGAGCTGTTTTTT. This sequence encodes CASSGTSLGTGELFF.

The genes are TRBV29-1 and TRBJ1-2, with a possible D match to TRBD1 (5 bases). Germline CDR1 reads SQVTM; CDR2 reads ANQGSEA. This CDR3 has 12 residues. Trimming left V 6 bases short and J 5 bases short, with 13 bases between. The CDR3: CSVSLGVYGYTF. The CDR3 nucleotides are TGCAGCGTCTCTTTGGGGGTGTATGGCTACACCTTC.

The rearrangement joins TRBV6-6 to TRBJ1-3, with a possible D match to TRBD1 (6 bases). Germline-derived CDR1 and CDR2 are MNHNY and SVGAGI (reference sequence). There are 13 residues in the CDR3. Trimming took 7 bases from V and 4 from J, leaving 11 bases between them. CDR3 residues: CASTGDTGNTIYF. DNA of the CDR3: TGTGCCAGCACGGGGGACACAGGAAACACCATATATTTT.

Comments on this clone: The same CDR3 also results from other DNA sequences found in this sample. The J gene is TRBJ2-5, the V gene TRBV5-1; TRBD1 might be the D (6 bases). The CDR3 spans 12 residues. Per germline, CDR1 SGHRS and CDR2 YFSETQ. Trimming removed 6 bases from V and 2 bases from J, with 8 bases in between. Here the CDR3 reads CASTGQQETQYF. The CDR3 DNA is TGCGCCAGCACCGGACAGCAAGAGACCCAGTACTTC. Full variable domain (rest looked up from reference TRBV5-1 and TRBJ2-5): KAGVTQTPRYLIKTRGQQVTLSCSPISGHRSVSWYQQTPGQGLQFLFEYFSETQRNKGNFPGRFSGRQFSNSRSEMNVSTLELGDSALYLCASTGQQETQYFGPGTRLLVL.

In its sample, this clone was seen a few times. This sequence joins TRBV19 and TRBJ1-2; 7 nucleotides align to TRBD1. The V and J ends lost 4 bases and 6 bases, in that order; junction bases with no gene match: 8. CDR3 length: 14 amino acids. Per germline, CDR1 LNHDA and CDR2 SQIVND (reference sequence). The CDR3: CASSKRGRPDGYTF. For the CDR3, the DNA is TGTGCCAGTAGTAAGAGGGGGCGTCCGGATGGCTACACCTTC.

The chain joins TRBV6-5 to TRBJ2-5; the D gene is possibly TRBD1 (6 bases). The CDR3 has 14 amino acids. V was clipped by 3 bases and J by 0 bases, with 8 bases between them. Germline V gene sequence: CDR1 MNHEY, CDR2 SVGAGI. CDR3 DNA: TGTGCCAGCAGTTATACAGGGTACCAAGAGACCCAGTACTTC. It encodes CASSYTGYQETQYF.

The chain carries TRBV30 and TRBJ1-2; D is unclear. The ends were cut back, 0 bases at V and 2 bases at J, with 7 bases in the middle. Germline CDR1 and CDR2: GTSNPN and SVGIG (reference sequence). The CDR3 loop spans 13 amino acids. The CDR3 loop reads CAWSVLVNYGYTF. The CDR3 DNA is TGTGCCTGGAGTGTTCTGGTAAACTATGGCTACACCTTC.

This chain links TRBV18 with TRBJ2-5; 9 bases agree with TRBD1. This CDR3 region has 16 residues. Germline V gene lookup returns CDR1 KGHSH and CDR2 LQKENI. Trimming removed 3 bases from V and 4 bases from J; junction bases left unmatched: 9. CDR3 nucleotides: TGTGCCAGCTCACCCCTGGACAGGGGAAGAGCAGAGACCCAGTACTTC. Protein sequence: CASSPLDRGRAETQYF.

The table lists this clone with a count of one. The chain couples TRBV15 to TRBJ2-7, with D unclear. The CDR3 spans 14 residues. Germline assignment: CDR1 LNHNV and CDR2 YYDKDF (reference sequence). V was shortened by 0 bases and J by 7 bases, with 13 bases between the two germline ends. The DNA of the CDR3 is TGTGCCACCAGCAGAGATCAAGGCAGGTGGGAGCAGTACTTC. Its protein product is CATSRDQGRWEQYF.

The chain uses TRBV5-4 and TRBJ2-7; D might be TRBD1 (5 bases). Germline V gives CDR1 SGHNT, CDR2 YYREEE (reference sequence). The V end lost 0 bases, the J end lost 4 bases, and 11 bases lay between the germline ends. The CDR3 consists of 14 residues. CDR3 protein: CASSLDPGAYEQYF. The CDR3 bases are TGTGCCAGCAGCTTGGACCCTGGGGCTTACGAGCAGTACTTC.

CDR3 sequence reads: CASSREGRVGGYTF. In nucleotides, the CDR3 is TGTGCCAGCAGCCGCGAGGGGAGGGTCGGCGGCTACACCTTC. The chain links TRBV14 to TRBJ1-2, with a tentative D call TRBD1 (5 bases). From germline, CDR1 is SGHDN and CDR2 FVKESK. V was shortened by 4 bases and J by 8 bases, with 17 bases between the two germline ends. This CDR3 comprises 14 residues.

This rearrangement joins TRBV4-3 to TRBJ2-5, with TRBD2 as a possible D gene (5 bases). The germline V and J ends were trimmed by 0 bases and 9 bases, with 17 bases remaining between them. The length of the CDR3 is 15 residues. CDR1 LGHNA and CDR2 YSLEER come from the germline V gene. The DNA for the CDR3 is TGCGCCAGCAGCCAAGATGTGTGGACTGCCGGGGCCCAGTACTTC. This translates into CASSQDVWTAGAQYF.

The J gene is TRBJ2-1, the V gene TRBV7-9; 13 positions agree with TRBD2. The junction had 7 bases not matched to a gene; V was cut back by 5 bases and J by 9 bases. The CDR3 spans 15 residues. Germline-derived CDR1 and CDR2 are SEHNR and FQNEAQ (reference sequence). The CDR3 region is CASSPEGLAGSEQFF. For the CDR3, the DNA is TGTGCCAGCAGCCCCGAGGGACTAGCGGGAAGTGAGCAGTTCTTC.

The chain carries TRBV7-3 and TRBJ2-3, with D perhaps TRBD2 (6 bases). Germline assignment: CDR1 SGHTA and CDR2 FQGTGA. The V and J ends lost 4 bases and 4 bases respectively, with 18 bases between them. This CDR3 has 16 amino acids. The CDR3 sequence is CASSSSLIGEADTQYF. As DNA, the CDR3 is TGTGCCAGCAGCTCCTCGTTGATCGGGGAGGCAGATACGCAGTATTTT.

The chain uses TRBV29-1 and TRBJ2-7, with D perhaps being TRBD1 or TRBD2 (7 bases each). V lost 7 bases and J 0 bases, leaving 13 bases between the germline ends. Germline CDR1 SQVTM, CDR2 ANQGSEA. The CDR3 contains 13 residues. The chain's CDR3 is CSAQGGASYEQYF. CDR3 nucleotide sequence: TGCAGCGCCCAGGGGGGGGCCTCCTACGAGCAGTACTTC.

The CDR3 here is CASSIPIGGLLNYGYTF. The CDR3, as DNA: TGTGCCAGTAGTATCCCGATAGGAGGACTCCTTAACTATGGCTACACCTTC. The genes are TRBV19 and TRBJ1-2, with D unresolved. The CDR3 extends over 17 amino acids. Between the trimmed V and J ends, which lost 3 bases and 1 base, there was a span of 18 bases. Looked up from germline, CDR1 is LNHDA and CDR2 is SQIVND (reference sequence).

On this clone itself: A far more abundant clone sits one base away, making this likely a read error. The V gene is TRBV4-3, the J gene TRBJ2-3; 7 bases agree with TRBD1. CDR3 length equals 16 residues. Germline lookup yields CDR1 LGHNA and CDR2 YSLEER. The trim removed 4 bases at V and 8 bases at J, leaving 15 bases unmatched. The CDR3 here is CASSLDGTVLPGTQYF. CDR3 bases: TGCGCCAGCAGCCTAGACGGGACAGTCCTCCCAGGTACGCAGTATTTT.

The CDR3 sequence: CASSMSDGVTDTQYF. The CDR3 region has the DNA TGTGCCAGCAGCATGTCGGACGGGGTCACAGATACGCAGTATTTT. V and J are TRBV9 and TRBJ2-3; D possibly corresponds to TRBD2 (5 bases). CDR3 size: 15 residues. V gave up 4 bases and J gave up 2 bases, with 14 bases separating them. Germline V gives CDR1 SGDLS, CDR2 YYNGEE.